These 10 T cell receptor beta chains were all obtained from the same sample, sequenced in a study of tumor-infiltrating lymphocytes in primary liver carcinoma. Unsorted bulk tissue (roughly 19-31 mg) underwent RNA and DNA co-extraction. Synthesis of TCR beta cDNA was carried out from approximately 0.55 ug total RNA with a constant-region primer. Slightly modified ARM-PCR with three nested multiplex PCR rounds yielded TCR beta libraries. Researchers ran the first two PCR rounds for approximately 9 cycles each with TRBV1-TRBV30 forward primers and a C-beta reverse primer. TCRdb independently ran MiXCR on the multiplex PCR reads; one entry per CDR3 protein. The repertoire holds some 120,000 distinct CDR3 sequences, with 60% to 75% as singletons. The material sequenced was liver tumor tissue from sampling region 3. Subset in this sample: tumor region T3, left-lateral pole. The receptor source for this set is a woman between 55 and 75 years old with primary liver carcinoma and hepatitis B virus infection.

This clonotype was counted only a few times. This chain uses TRBV28 with TRBJ2-3; maybe TRBD2 (5 bases). Germline loops: CDR1 MDHEN, CDR2 SYDVKM. The CDR3 is 15 amino acids. V was pared by 8 bases and J by 2 bases, with 17 bases between. CDR3 bases: TGTGCCAGCTGCCCAACGGGATCTCTCACAGATACGCAGTATTTT. Its translation is CASCPTGSLTDTQYF.

For this clonotype: A much larger clone differs by one base, so this may be a read error. The chain couples TRBV5-6 to TRBJ1-1; D not resolved. V lost 4 bases to trimming and J lost 5 bases, with 18 bases between them. CDR1 and CDR2 from the germline V gene are SGHDT and YYEEEE. CDR3 size: 15 residues. The DNA for the CDR3 is TGTGCCAGCAGCCGCGCGACAATTGCGGCAACTGAAGCTTTCTTT. Translating gives CASSRATIAATEAFF.

This clonotype showed up just once. This sequence joins TRBV6-5 and TRBJ2-7, with 7 bases lining up with TRBD1. In germline, CDR1 is MNHEY, CDR2 SVGAGI. This CDR3 has 16 residues. With 5 bases clipped from V and 7 bases from J, the junction kept 17 bases outside the gene matches. The CDR3 here is CASSKTTGTEYLEQYF. The CDR3 coding sequence is TGTGCCAGCAGTAAGACTACCGGGACAGAGTACCTGGAGCAGTACTTC.

A word on this clonotype: This may arise from a read error, as a much more abundant clone is one base away. The gene calls are TRBV7-9 and TRBJ1-5; D is uncertain. CDR1 SEHNR and CDR2 FQNEAQ come from the germline V gene (reference sequence). The CDR3 loop spans 14 amino acids. The CDR3 DNA reads as TGTGCCAGCAGCTTAGAGGGTGCCTATCAGCCCCGGCATTTT. It encodes CASSLEGAYQPRHF.

For this clonotype: Just one base apart from a much larger clone, this may be a read error. This chain connects TRBV5-1 to TRBJ1-5; 7 nucleotides agree with TRBD1. CDR1 and CDR2 from the germline V gene are SGHRS and YFSETQ. The CDR3 sequence is 14 residues long. Germline trimming cut 7 bases from V and 5 bases from J; bases unmatched to any gene: 9. In nucleotides, the CDR3 is TGCGCCAGCTGCGTATCAGGGGGGGATCAGCCCCAGCATTTT. Translated: CASCVSGGDQPQHF.

The J gene is TRBJ2-7, the V gene TRBV6-6; D possibly uses TRBD1 or TRBD2 (5 bases each). Trimming left V 7 bases short and J 1 base short, with 14 bases between. From germline, CDR1 is MNHNY and CDR2 SVGAGI (reference sequence). CDR3 length: 14 residues. The CDR3, as DNA: TGTGCCAGCATATCGGGACGGGATTCCTACGAGCAGTACTTC. Residues: CASISGRDSYEQYF.

Concerning this clonotype itself: A much larger clone lies a single base off, so this may be a read error. This chain uses TRBV5-1 with TRBJ2-7, with 10 bases aligning to TRBD2. J gave up 2 bases and V 2 bases, and 13 bases lay outside the gene matches. The CDR3 has 18 residues. CDR1 and CDR2 (germline): SGHRS, YFSETQ. The CDR3 here is CASSFNALGSGRAYEQYF. In DNA form, the CDR3 reads TGCGCCAGCAGCTTCAACGCCCTAGGGAGCGGGAGGGCCTACGAGCAGTACTTC.

This clonotype occurred a few times. This could be a read error, since a much larger clone is one nucleotide away. J is TRBJ2-4 and V is TRBV10-3, with D maybe TRBD2 (6 bases). CDR3 length equals 16 residues. CDR1 is ENHRY and CDR2 is SYGVKD in the germline V gene. V lost 3 bases, J lost 9 bases, and 21 bases lay in between. The CDR3 region is CAISDMTSEARGIQYF. CDR3 nucleotide sequence: TGTGCCATCAGTGATATGACTAGTGAGGCGCGCGGCATTCAGTACTTC.

J is TRBJ2-5 and V is TRBV19; D possibly uses TRBD1 or TRBD2 (5 bases each). V was trimmed by 6 bases and J by 2 bases, leaving 16 bases between them. Per the germline V gene, CDR1 is LNHDA and CDR2 is SQIVND (reference sequence). The length of the CDR3 is 15 residues. Written as DNA, the CDR3 is TGTGCCAGTAGCGTCGGGGACCTCCTTCAAGAGACCCAGTACTTC. Translating it yields CASSVGDLLQETQYF. The complete variable domain, with remaining parts taken from reference TRBV19 and TRBJ2-5, reads DGGITQSPKYLFRKEGQNVTLSCEQNLNHDAMYWYRQDPGQGLRLIYYSQIVNDFQKGDIAEGYSVSREKKESFPLTVTSAQKNPTAFYLCASSVGDLLQETQYFGPGTRLLVL.

The table lists this clonotype with a count of one. The junction does not match germline at one end; this may be a read error. The rearrangement links TRBV11-2 to TRBJ2-3; 10 bases match TRBD2. CDR1 is SGHAT and CDR2 is FQNNGV in the germline V gene. The CDR3 sequence is 16 residues long. As DNA, the CDR3 is TGTGTCAGCAGCTCTGAACTAGCGGGGCACACAGATACGCAGTATTTT. As protein: CVSSSELAGHTDTQYF.